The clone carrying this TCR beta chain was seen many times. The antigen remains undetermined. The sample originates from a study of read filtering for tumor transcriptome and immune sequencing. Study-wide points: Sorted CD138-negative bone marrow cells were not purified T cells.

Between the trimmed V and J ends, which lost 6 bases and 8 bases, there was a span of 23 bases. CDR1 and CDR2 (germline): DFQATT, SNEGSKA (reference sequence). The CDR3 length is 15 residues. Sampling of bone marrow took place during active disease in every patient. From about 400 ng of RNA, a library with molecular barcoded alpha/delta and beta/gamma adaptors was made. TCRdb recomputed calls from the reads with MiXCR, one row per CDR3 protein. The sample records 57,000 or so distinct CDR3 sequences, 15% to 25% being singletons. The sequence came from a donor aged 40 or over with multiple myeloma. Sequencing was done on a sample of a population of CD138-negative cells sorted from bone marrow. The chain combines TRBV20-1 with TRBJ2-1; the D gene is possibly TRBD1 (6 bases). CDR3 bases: TGCAGTGCAGAAGCCGGGACAAGGAATGTTGATGAGCAGTTCTTC. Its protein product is CSAEAGTRNVDEQFF.